Listed below are T cell receptor beta chains from one sample, sequenced in a study of OX40 agonist ivuxolimab in advanced cancers. The data were produced by immunoSEQ multiplex PCR, yet TCRdb's version contains in-frame clones alone and is incomplete. The sample records about 82,000 clones, more than 80% being singletons. Source: CD4+ or CD8+ T cells sorted from blood, taken in a trial of the OX40 agonist ivuxolimab. The receptors shown here come from an adult with an advanced solid tumor such as melanoma, head and neck, liver or kidney cancer. CDR3s include the opening cysteine and the closing phenylalanine or tryptophan. The order of the fields is J gene, clone size, D gene, V gene, CDR3 protein, CDR3 DNA. The D gene is left open where the match is weak. Clone size is not always given. Where it is, it says once, few, many or a class for expanded clones.

TRBJ1-4	.	.	TRBV7-9	CASRGTRYEKLFF	TGTGCCAGCAGGGGAACTCGGTATGAAAAACTGTTTTTT
TRBJ2-3	.	.	TRBV4-2	CASSQDGARFADTQYF	TGTGCCAGCAGCCAAGATGGGGCTAGATTCGCAGATACGCAGTATTTT
TRBJ2-5	.	.	TRBV6-5	CASIGPRGTQYF	TGTGCCAGCATAGGGCCCAGGGGGACCCAGTACTTC
TRBJ1-2	.	.	TRBV19	CASSFGANYGYTF	TGTGCCAGTAGTTTCGGAGCTAACTATGGCTACACCTTC
TRBJ1-2	.	.	TRBV5-1	CATAKSTEPFGGYTF	TGCGCCACCGCTAAGTCGACTGAGCCTTTTGGTGGCTACACCTTC
TRBJ2-5	once	.	TRBV18	CASSPTWFRETQYF	TGTGCCAGCTCGCCAACCTGGTTCAGGGAGACCCAGTACTTC
TRBJ1-5	.	.	TRBV6-1	CASSEFGGSVNQPQHF	TGTGCCAGCAGTGAGTTCGGGGGGTCCGTCAATCAGCCCCAGCATTTT
TRBJ2-5	.	TRBD2	TRBV20-1	CSREGRETQYF	TGCAGCCGGGAGGGAAGGGAGACCCAGTACTTC
TRBJ1-4	.	.	TRBV18	CASSREYSEKLFF	TGTGCCAGCTCCAGGGAGTACAGTGAAAAACTGTTTTTT
TRBJ2-7	.	.	TRBV6-5	CASSYMGSGVYEQYF	TGTGCCAGCAGTTACATGGGCTCGGGGGTTTACGAGCAGTACTTC
TRBJ1-5	.	.	TRBV28	CASSSGFRGNQPQHF	TGTGCCAGCAGTTCAGGGTTTAGGGGCAATCAGCCCCAGCATTTT
TRBJ2-1	.	TRBD2	TRBV9	CASSVATGGEQFF	TGTGCCAGCAGCGTAGCTACGGGGGGAGAGCAGTTCTTC
TRBJ2-5	.	.	TRBV2	CASTWGQETQYF	TGTGCCAGCACATGGGGGCAAGAGACCCAGTACTTC
TRBJ2-1	.	TRBD1	TRBV11-2	CASSLALRTGQQFF	TGTGCCAGCAGCTTAGCCCTCAGGACAGGTCAACAGTTCTTC
TRBJ1-4	.	TRBD1	TRBV19	CASTRQGLDEKLFF	TGTGCCAGTACCAGACAGGGGCTCGATGAAAAACTGTTTTTT
TRBJ2-2	.	TRBD2	TRBV10-1	CASSGGAVPGELFF	TGCGCCAGCAGCGGGGGGGCCGTTCCAGGGGAGCTGTTTTTT
TRBJ1-1	.	TRBD1	TRBV6-5	CASSYRRTGMNTEAFF	TGTGCCAGCAGTTACCGACGGACAGGCATGAACACTGAAGCTTTCTTT
TRBJ2-7	.	TRBD2	TRBV9	CASGLMEGLLYEQYF	TGTGCCAGCGGCCTAATGGAGGGACTACTCTACGAGCAGTACTTC
TRBJ2-7	.	.	TRBV7-2	CASSLTGNGYEQYF	TGTGCCAGCAGCTTAACGGGGAACGGCTACGAGCAGTACTTC
TRBJ2-3	.	.	TRBV25-1	CASRGYRTDTQYF	TGTGCCAGCAGGGGGTACCGAACAGATACGCAGTATTTT
TRBJ2-4	.	.	TRBV19	CASSIFGAALGPNIQYF	TGTGCCAGTAGTATATTTGGGGCGGCATTGGGACCTAACATTCAGTACTTC
TRBJ2-1	.	TRBD2	TRBV4-3	CASSPRVAGALWNEQFF	TGCGCCAGCAGCCCCCGGGTAGCGGGAGCCTTGTGGAATGAGCAGTTCTTC
TRBJ1-2	.	.	TRBV5-6	CASSDRGVDYGYTF	TGTGCCAGCAGCGATCGGGGGGTGGACTATGGCTACACCTTC
TRBJ2-7	.	TRBD1	TRBV6-1	CASSGQRFYEQYF	TGTGCCAGCTCGGGACAGCGGTTCTACGAGCAGTACTTC
TRBJ2-7	few	.	TRBV5-1	CASSLGASVAGEQYF	TGCGCCAGCAGCTTGGGGGCTAGCGTTGCTGGCGAGCAGTACTTC
TRBJ2-7	.	TRBD2	TRBV28	CASTPRDSVGLAPSYEQYF	TGTGCCAGCACCCCGAGAGACAGCGTCGGACTAGCGCCCTCCTACGAGCAGTACTTC
TRBJ1-1	once	.	TRBV5-1	CASSQGLPGVTEAFF	TGCGCCAGCAGCCAAGGACTTCCAGGGGTCACTGAAGCTTTCTTT
TRBJ1-5	.	.	TRBV5-4	CASSLGGGGAAQPQHF	TGTGCCAGCAGCTTGGGTGGGGGGGGAGCGGCTCAGCCCCAGCATTTT
TRBJ2-1	.	TRBD2	TRBV18	CASSIAGSPYNEQFF	TGTGCCAGCTCAATAGCGGGATCCCCGTACAATGAGCAGTTCTTC
TRBJ2-5	once	.	TRBV25-1	CASSESAGPNQETQYF	TGTGCCAGCAGTGAATCGGCAGGGCCAAATCAAGAGACCCAGTACTTC
TRBJ1-2	.	TRBD1	TRBV5-1	CASSDSPGQGGYTF	TGCGCCAGCAGCGACTCCCCAGGACAGGGAGGCTACACCTTC
TRBJ2-5	.	TRBD2	TRBV10-3	CAISELAGSRETQYF	TGTGCCATCAGCGAATTAGCGGGATCCCGCGAGACCCAGTACTTC
TRBJ1-4	.	.	TRBV4-2	CASSQETRVGWATNEKLFF	TGTGCCAGCAGCCAAGAGACCAGGGTTGGGTGGGCAACTAATGAAAAACTGTTTTTT
TRBJ1-1	.	.	TRBV30	CAWSRENTEAFF	TGTGCCTGGAGCCGGGAGAACACTGAAGCTTTCTTT
TRBJ2-5	.	TRBD1	TRBV5-4	CASSPVDRGREETQYF	TGTGCCAGCAGCCCGGTGGACAGGGGCCGGGAAGAGACCCAGTACTTC
TRBJ1-6	.	TRBD1	TRBV28	CASRVGDRGLFRNSPLHF	TGTGCCAGCAGAGTTGGGGACAGGGGGCTTTTTCGTAATTCACCCCTCCACTTT
TRBJ1-6	.	TRBD1	TRBV6-6	CASSTQGAYSPLHF	TGTGCCAGCAGTACCCAGGGGGCCTACTCACCCCTCCACTTT
TRBJ2-1	.	TRBD2	TRBV7-6	CASSLDPSGGVYNEQFF	TGTGCCAGCAGCTTAGACCCTAGCGGGGGGGTCTACAATGAGCAGTTCTTC
TRBJ2-7	once	.	TRBV7-2	CASSLAVTSSYEQYF	TGTGCCAGCAGCTTAGCGGTGACTAGCTCCTACGAGCAGTACTTC
TRBJ1-2	medium-sized	.	TRBV7-3	CASSPETKYGYTF	TGTGCCAGCAGCCCTGAGACCAAATATGGCTACACCTTC
TRBJ2-3	.	.	TRBV19	CASRSGQSTDTQYF	TGTGCCAGTAGATCAGGACAGAGCACAGATACGCAGTATTTT
TRBJ1-1	.	.	TRBV29-1	CSVGLGGPGDTEAFF	TGCAGCGTCGGCTTAGGGGGGCCGGGGGACACTGAAGCTTTCTTT
TRBJ1-2	.	.	TRBV18	CASSPGRVQGGYTF	TGTGCCAGCTCACCAGGGCGAGTTCAGGGTGGCTACACCTTC
TRBJ1-3	.	.	TRBV9	CASSVATSGNTIYF	TGTGCCAGCAGCGTAGCTACATCTGGAAACACCATATATTTT
TRBJ1-1	.	TRBD1	TRBV28	CASRTVVTGIAFF	TGTGCCAGCAGAACGGTCGTGACAGGGATAGCTTTCTTT
TRBJ2-7	.	TRBD2	TRBV18	CASSPPIAGANEQYF	TGTGCCAGCTCACCACCCATAGCGGGGGCGAACGAGCAGTACTTC
TRBJ2-3	.	TRBD2	TRBV11-1	CASSLPAGGATDTQYF	TGTGCCAGCAGCTTACCAGCCGGGGGGGCAACAGATACGCAGTATTTT
TRBJ2-2	few	.	TRBV5-1	CASSLEYPGELFF	TGCGCCAGCAGCTTGGAGTATCCCGGGGAGCTGTTTTTT
TRBJ1-4	.	.	TRBV4-2	CASSPGELGTANEKLFF	TGTGCCAGCAGCCCCGGGGAACTGGGTACGGCTAATGAAAAACTGTTTTTT
TRBJ1-1	once	.	TRBV29-1	CSVDRGDTEAFF	TGCAGCGTTGACAGGGGTGACACTGAAGCTTTCTTT
TRBJ2-7	.	TRBD1	TRBV18	CASSPPRTGVTYEQYF	TGTGCCAGCTCACCACCGAGGACAGGAGTCACCTACGAGCAGTACTTC
TRBJ1-6	.	.	TRBV7-3	CASSLPNSPLHF	TGTGCCAGCAGCTTACCGAATTCACCCCTCCACTTT
TRBJ2-3	.	.	TRBV7-8	CASSLEARYTDTQYF	TGTGCCAGCAGCTTAGAGGCTAGGTACACAGATACGCAGTATTTT